This T cell receptor beta chain was documented in a study of cytomegalovirus exposure and HLA in healthy donors (dated by TCRdb to about 2017). At the level of the whole study: According to an earlier analysis of 587 of the donors, about 180 million T cells yielded approximately 120 million unique TCR beta sequences and more than 250 Gb of sequence data. To decide whether each TCR beta V gene segment behaved as functional or pseudogenic, an earlier analysis of approximately 620 of the donors relied on high-throughput TCR beta sequencing. High-throughput TCR immunosequencing, statistical association of individual TCRs with disease status, and machine learning were combined to predict cytomegalovirus infection status. Using immunosequencing, the study profiled T cell repertoires from fewer than 700 subjects and related those repertoires to cytomegalovirus serostatus. The number of typed donors differed by locus: about 620-640 for A, B, C, DRB1 and DQB1; approximately 530 for DQA1; approximately 600 for DPA1; and some 470 for DPB1. Five DR-DQ haplotypes were handled as single units for association and clustering, since linkage in the cohort was strong. Both class I and class II loci were covered by HLA typing, at four-digit resolution. All discovery cohort repertoires had been generated using a single sequencing platform. An early release that covered fewer than 750 HLA-typed donors contained about 300 gigabases of sequencing data and 80 million or so unique TCR sequences. The study aimed to test whether signatures of past pathogen exposure could be identified by cataloging public T cell receptors. Of the roughly 430 genotyped donors, around 81% fell in the genetic ancestry cluster associated with self-reported Caucasian donors. Across approximately 420 genotyped donors of the cohort, an average of about 220,000 unique TCR beta nucleotide sequences per donor were sequenced, and approximately 19% of those sequences were non-productive. In the later analysis, no new phenotypic data were used to find candidate immune exposures; instead, reliance was placed on TCR beta sequences and their occurrence across donors. Besides the first cohort of 666 subjects, a separate validation cohort made up of roughly 130 different subjects was used. A later analysis re-analyzed previously published TCR beta repertoires from 666 donors and added high-resolution HLA genotyping to study TCR occurrence patterns. A later genetic analysis used genome-wide SNP genotypes for about 65% of the roughly 700 donors, treating that subset as a discovery cohort. Donor age, sex, ethnicity and CMV serostatus were compiled alongside the repertoire data. What the authors observed across the whole study: A cluster of highly shared sequence variants was judged likely to represent a technical artifact of the sequencing pipeline. In a later analysis, the rate of TCR association differed among HLA loci, with DRB1 alleles having the most associated TCRs and HLA-C alleles having the fewest. In a later analysis, most CMV-associated TCR beta chains were found to appear HLA-restricted, with HLA associations seemingly driven largely by CMV exposure. Roughly uniform sequencing depth across donors was assumed in presence/absence analyses, although this assumption may not hold. In a later genetic analysis, fewer N-insertions in productive TCRs were reported among donors in an Asian-associated ancestry cluster than the roughly 640-donor mean. Correlated functional status among segregating V segments might be attributable to linkage disequilibrium, but an unknown experimental factor could not be ruled out. The cohort was sequenced for TCR beta chains only, and without alpha or paired-chain data the features that could be detected were limited. In both the original and validation cohorts, the classifier was reported to diagnose cytomegalovirus status with high specificity and sensitivity. When HLA alleles, especially DR and DQ, strongly co-occurred, TCR associations were difficult to assign to individual alleles. In a later analysis, several top co-occurrence clusters were reported to appear linked to parvovirus B19, influenza, CMV and Epstein-Barr virus. V-gene and J-gene trimming of TCR beta chains was associated with a missense DCLRE1C variant in a later genetic analysis, and the association was replicated in an independent cohort. Because HLA typing was missing for some donors at each locus, association tests included only the typed subset. A later analysis associated 16,951 TCR beta sequences with specific HLA alleles at a false discovery rate of 0.05. A total of 150 or so TCR beta chains were listed by the study as associated with cytomegalovirus. A further reported finding was that TCR beta sequences accurately predicted the HLA-A and HLA-B alleles for most subjects in the first cohort. Over 15 rarely observed V segments, including chromosome 9 orphons, were excluded from the earlier analysis of about 610 of the donors because counts were too low. Most TCR sequences were seen in very few donors, while some public TCRs were found in many individuals. In vitro tests confirmed that three of the cytomegalovirus-associated TCR beta chains recognize cytomegalovirus antigens. According to the authors, the approach could potentially be generalized to other disease states and immunological phenotypes. In an earlier analysis of 587 of the donors, most TCR beta V segments appeared in productive rearrangements about 87% or about 30% of the time, broadly matching IMGT annotations. Some IMGT-functional V segments, including TRBV6-2 and TRBV6-3, could not be distinguished by the 87-base-pair reads and were therefore excluded. Compared with equally common non-associated chains, HLA-associated TCR beta chains in a later analysis were more clonally expanded and had lower generation probabilities. The only immune exposure information available for the cohort was CMV serostatus.

With respect to this clone: The antigen it recognizes is unknown. One base away there is no much larger clone; base qualities are not given.

In total, roughly 670 healthy bone marrow donors made up the cohort. Cohort members were all nominally healthy when sampled, although unrecorded immune exposures were likely present. The donor was CMV seropositive and was included in the group of 250 to 350 seropositive cohort members. A peripheral blood sample was collected from each donor, and TCR beta sequencing was performed on peripheral blood mononuclear cells. Genomic DNA was extracted from the blood cell samples with the Qiagen DNeasy Blood Extraction Kit. The library relied on the immunoSEQ multiplex PCR assay. The multiplex PCR relied on a mix of 60 forward primers for TCR Vbeta segments and 13 reverse primers for TCR Jbeta segments. Amplification of the CDR3 region of rearranged TCR beta genes was performed with a multiplex PCR assay on genomic DNA. The Illumina HiSeq System was used to sequence the amplified TCR beta libraries as 87-base-pair reads. The paper's processing steps were these. A later analysis counted some 74 million unique TCR beta chains across the 700 or so repertoires, and about 10 million of these chains were shared by at least two donors. Raw reads were error-corrected and collapsed into unique sequences by a nearest-neighbor algorithm in which closely related sequences were merged to remove PCR and sequencing errors. CDR3 sequences were aligned to IMGT reference sequences to assign V, D and J gene segments. Each retained sequence needed at least a six-nucleotide match to both a V gene segment and a J gene segment. A rearrangement was called productive if the CDR3 had no stop codons and remained in frame with V and J, and every other rearrangement was called non-productive. Following IMGT convention, CDR3 was defined as the stretch from the second conserved V-encoded cysteine to the conserved J-encoded phenylalanine. The earlier analysis of 587 of the donors excluded sequences that lacked an unambiguous match to a single V gene segment. In an earlier analysis of a few hundred of the donors, a V segment was called functional when productive rearrangements were above 56.7%, and segregating when the standard deviation between donors exceeded 5%. A statistical classification framework was developed to diagnose cytomegalovirus status using the catalog of TCR beta chain sequences. A later analysis assigned V and J genes by comparing TCR nucleotide sequences with IMGT/GENE-DB human TR gene sequences. Using the TCRdist pipeline, a later analysis assigned CDR3 sequences along with most-parsimonious VDJ recombination scenarios. In a later analysis, each TCR beta chain was defined by its CDR3 amino acid sequence together with its V-gene family, and reads without a unique V-gene family were excluded. As a way to deal with suspected cross-contamination and a sequencing artifact, a later analysis dropped approximately 590 nucleotide sequences that were highly shared and had low generation probability. A later analysis calculated a clonal expansion index for each public chain from normalized within-repertoire ranks of inferred template counts. Generation probabilities in a later analysis came from a VDJ recombination model fitted to out-of-frame rearrangements, and those results were checked against IGoR. A later analysis scored TCR-TCR, TCR-HLA and TCR-CMV co-occurrence with hypergeometric tests, applying a repertoire-size bias correction to TCR pairs. To estimate false discovery rates, a later analysis permuted the HLA or CMV assignments 20 times. A later analysis grouped co-occurring TCRs with DBSCAN, adding TCRdist sequence similarity when clustering within HLA-allele-positive subsets. Co-occurrence clustering excluded repertoires with fewer than 30,000 or more than 120,000 public chains, plus five with anomalous nucleotide sharing. TCRdb took over this immuneACCESS table, retaining in-frame rearrangements with V and J assigned. Such tables are incomplete; in checked studies, under half of the missing clones stem from an unresolved V gene, and the remainder is unexplained. That table supplies the V and J calls and clone size; D and trimming were determined from the DNA. The sample yields 150,000 to 200,000 clones; approximately 79% were counted once. The biggest ten clones account for about an eighth of the sample.

Here V drops 6 bases and J drops 4 bases, and the junction holds 4 bases not matched to any gene. The CDR1 and CDR2 encoded by the germline V gene are SGHTA and FQGNSA. Spanning cysteine to phenylalanine, the CDR3 consists of 14 amino acids. This entry keeps only the CDR3 DNA: 42 bases, framed from base 1. This receptor was taken from a man aged 50 to 60 in good health and CMV-seropositive. This receptor chain uses TRBV7-2 and TRBJ2-1, with 9 middle bases fitting TRBD2. The source material was PBMCs. The CDR3 here reads CASRRGGSYNEQFF. The nucleotide sequence is given as TGTGCCAGCAGGCGGGGGGGGTCTTACAATGAGCAGTTCTTC. Supplemented by the reference TRBV7-2 and TRBJ2-1 proteins around the CDR3, the complete variable domain is GAGVSQSPSNKVTEKGKDVELRCDPISGHTALYWYRQSLGQGLEFLIYFQGNSAPDKSGLPSDRFSAERTGGSVSTLTIQRTQQEDSAVYLCASRRGGSYNEQFFGPGTRLTVL.